The 30 T cell receptor beta chains below all came from one sample that was sequenced in a study of shared clonotypes between healthy human individuals. Measured with immunoSEQ multiplex PCR; TCRdb has only the in-frame clones, and not every one. The sample gives over a million clones, around 97% of which show up once; roughly 1.2% is in the top ten. The sequencing input was naive CD4+ T cells sorted from blood. This sample's subset: CD45RA+ positively selected. These receptors all stem from a man aged 25 to 40 in good health.

V is TRBV5-1 and J is TRBJ2-7; 9 positions agree with TRBD1. Trimming removed 7 bases from V and 2 bases from J; junction bases left unmatched: 22. CDR3 length: 19 amino acids. CDR1 is SGHRS and CDR2 is YFSETQ in the germline V gene. The DNA for the CDR3 is TGCGCCAGCGGGTCCAGATGGACAGGGGACCCATTTTTGACCTACGAGCAGTACTTC. Its protein is CASGSRWTGDPFLTYEQYF.

This clone has just one count. This rearrangement joins TRBV18 to TRBJ1-3, with no clear D. Germline values: CDR1 KGHSH, CDR2 LQKENI. The V end was cut by 3 bases, the J end by 0 bases, with 9 bases between. This CDR3 is built from 15 residues. CDR3 protein: CASSPQAYSGNTIYF. Written as DNA, the CDR3 is TGTGCCAGCTCACCCCAAGCTTACTCTGGAAACACCATATATTTT.

The chain recombines TRBV7-2 with TRBJ2-1; D is uncertain. Trimming took 7 bases from V and 2 from J, leaving 9 bases between them. The CDR3 has 13 amino acids. CDR1 and CDR2 (germline): SGHTA, FQGNSA. DNA of the CDR3: TGTGCCAGCAATTTCGGTCCCTACAATGAGCAGTTCTTC. Translating it yields CASNFGPYNEQFF.

J is TRBJ2-3 and V is TRBV9, with TRBD1 matching 11 bases. Unmatched junction bases numbered 16, after V lost 4 bases and J lost 6 bases. The CDR3 spans 18 residues. Germline values: CDR1 SGDLS, CDR2 YYNGEE. The CDR3 sequence: CASSPEGAGWTGGDTQYF. DNA of the CDR3: TGTGCCAGCAGCCCAGAAGGGGCAGGTTGGACAGGGGGCGATACGCAGTATTTT. Filled out from reference TRBV9 and TRBJ2-3, the complete variable domain reads DSGVTQTPKHLITATGQRVTLRCSPRSGDLSVYWYQQSLDQGLQFLIQYYNGEERAKGNILERFSAQQFPDLHSELNLSSLELGDSALYFCASSPEGAGWTGGDTQYFGPGTRLTVL.

CDR3 nucleotide sequence: TGTGCCAGCAGCAGACAAGGGACAGGGAGTCAGCCCCAGCATTTT. Translation: CASSRQGTGSQPQHF. The rearrangement joins TRBV2 to TRBJ1-5, with 9 bases aligning to TRBD1. The CDR3 loop spans 15 amino acids. V trimming: 6 bases; J trimming: 6 bases; junction bases outside the gene matches: 9. The germline V gene encodes CDR1 SNHLY and CDR2 FYNNEI.

The rearrangement links TRBV5-4 to TRBJ1-1, with D unresolved. V was pared by 4 bases and J by 4 bases, with 17 bases between. The CDR3 has 15 amino acids. The V gene's germline CDR1 is SGHNT and CDR2 YYREEE (reference sequence). CDR3 in amino acids: CASSLPTEISTEAFF. The CDR3 region has the DNA TGTGCCAGCAGCCTCCCGACGGAAATATCCACTGAAGCTTTCTTT.

The V and J genes are TRBV7-9 and TRBJ2-7; weak D call: TRBD1 (6 bases). This CDR3 region has 15 residues. CDR1 and CDR2 from the germline V gene are SEHNR and FQNEAQ (reference sequence). V lost 1 base, J lost 0 bases, and 10 bases lay in between. The CDR3 sequence: CASSLVQGNSYEQYF. The CDR3 DNA is TGTGCCAGCAGCTTAGTACAGGGCAACTCCTACGAGCAGTACTTC.

The chain combines TRBV9 with TRBJ1-1; TRBD1 might be the D (6 bases). The CDR3 loop spans 16 amino acids. Germline CDR1 reads SGDLS; CDR2 reads YYNGEE. Trimming removed 0 bases from V and 4 bases from J, with 16 bases in between. This CDR3 reads CASSVATSGVFTEAFF. CDR3 DNA: TGTGCCAGCAGCGTAGCTACGTCAGGGGTCTTCACTGAAGCTTTCTTT.

This clone is a singleton in its sample. This chain links TRBV5-5 with TRBJ1-1; 12 bases line up with TRBD1. Losses at the gene ends were 5 bases for V and 1 base for J; bases not matched to a gene: 9. The CDR3 is 17 residues long. Germline V CDR1 and CDR2: SGHKS, YYEKEE (reference sequence). CDR3 protein: CASRRGTGGFTNTEAFF. In nucleotides, the CDR3 is TGTGCCAGCAGGCGCGGGACAGGGGGCTTCACGAACACTGAAGCTTTCTTT.

On this clone: Other DNA sequences in this specimen translate into the identical CDR3. The chain has TRBV9 and TRBJ1-1; D unresolved. Germline lookup yields CDR1 SGDLS and CDR2 YYNGEE. Trimming took 0 bases from V and 5 from J, leaving 8 bases between them. The CDR3 has 13 amino acids. As DNA, the CDR3 is TGTGCCAGCAGCGTAGAACTGGGAACTGAAGCTTTCTTT. Protein: CASSVELGTEAFF.

This clone was seen once. This sequence joins TRBV19 and TRBJ2-7, with 10 bases aligning to TRBD1. V lost 7 bases and J lost 7; bases outside the gene matches: 10. The CDR3 runs 14 residues. The germline V gene encodes CDR1 LNHDA and CDR2 SQIVND (reference sequence). CDR3 loop: CASNTSPGQGEQYF. The CDR3 coding sequence is TGTGCCAGTAATACTTCGCCGGGACAGGGGGAGCAGTACTTC.

The chain combines TRBV7-3 with TRBJ2-1; D not certain. Germline CDR1 is SGHTA and CDR2 is FQGTGA. The ends were cut back, 2 bases at V and 6 bases at J, with 2 bases in the middle. The CDR3 length is 11 residues. The CDR3 bases are TGTGCCAGCAGCTTAGCCAATGAGCAGTTCTTC. It yields the protein CASSLANEQFF.

CDR3 region: CASSPVQGALGYTF. The CDR3 nucleotides read TGTGCCAGCTCACCCGTTCAGGGGGCGTTGGGCTACACCTTC. The chain couples TRBV18 to TRBJ1-2, with TRBD1 identical over 8 bases. V gave up 3 bases and J gave up 8 bases; unmatched junction bases: 8. Germline CDR1 is KGHSH and CDR2 is LQKENI. This CDR3 contains 14 residues. Based on the CDR3 plus reference TRBV18 and TRBJ1-2, the full variable domain is NAGVMQNPRHLVRRRGQEARLRCSPMKGHSHVYWYRQLPEEGLKFMVYLQKENIIDESGMPKERFSAEFPKEGPSILRIQQVVRGDSAAYFCASSPVQGALGYTFGSGTRLTVV.

In nucleotides, the CDR3 is TGTGCCAGCAGCTTGGAGAGCTCCTATAATTCACCCCTCCACTTT. Its protein product is CASSLESSYNSPLHF. V is TRBV5-5 and J is TRBJ1-6; D unresolved. The CDR3 runs 15 residues. The V and J ends lost 0 bases and 0 bases respectively, with 4 bases between them. In germline, CDR1 is SGHKS, CDR2 YYEKEE (reference sequence).

The chain recombines TRBV30 with TRBJ2-7; D may be TRBD1 or TRBD2 (6 bases each). Germline CDR1 GTSNPN, CDR2 SVGIG (reference sequence). Trimming removed 5 bases from V and 2 bases from J, with 19 bases in between. CDR3 length: 15 amino acids. CDR3 DNA: TGTGCCTGGGATATACAGGGAGGCGTCACCTACGAGCAGTACTTC. It encodes CAWDIQGGVTYEQYF.

The V call is TRBV6-5, the J call TRBJ2-7; D ambiguous. The V end lost 2 bases, the J end lost 7 bases, and 12 bases lay between the germline ends. This CDR3 is 13 amino acids long. Looked up from germline, CDR1 is MNHEY and CDR2 is SVGAGI. The CDR3 nucleotides read TGTGCCAGCAGTTACCCCACGCGATGGGAGCAGTACTTC. Translation: CASSYPTRWEQYF.

V and J are TRBV28 and TRBJ1-2, with 7 bases lining up with TRBD1. Germline CDR1 and CDR2: MDHEN and SYDVKM. V was pared by 1 base and J by 7 bases, with 6 bases of the junction left unmatched. This CDR3 region has 14 residues. Here the CDR3 reads CASSLLGGLGGYTF. The CDR3 DNA reads TGTGCCAGCAGTTTATTAGGGGGCTTAGGTGGCTACACCTTC.

The rearrangement joins TRBV20-1 to TRBJ2-1; perhaps TRBD1 as D (6 bases). V was clipped by 4 bases and J by 7 bases, with 8 bases between them. Germline-derived CDR1 and CDR2 are DFQATT and SNEGSKA (reference sequence). The CDR3 spans 11 residues. The CDR3 DNA reads TGCAGTGCTACACAGGGAAATGAGCAGTTCTTC. Translated: CSATQGNEQFF.

This clone was counted a single time. Additional DNA sequences in this sample encode the identical CDR3. V and J are TRBV5-1 and TRBJ2-3, with TRBD1 as a possible D gene (5 bases). The V and J ends lost 0 bases and 4 bases respectively, with 9 bases between them. The CDR3 is 14 amino acids. Looked up from germline, CDR1 is SGHRS and CDR2 is YFSETQ. CDR3 amino acids: CASSLGGRSDTQYF. CDR3 DNA sequence: TGCGCCAGCAGCTTGGGGGGCAGGTCAGATACGCAGTATTTT. The variable domain in full, with the rest retrieved from reference TRBV5-1 and TRBJ2-3, is KAGVTQTPRYLIKTRGQQVTLSCSPISGHRSVSWYQQTPGQGLQFLFEYFSETQRNKGNFPGRFSGRQFSNSRSEMNVSTLELGDSALYLCASSLGGRSDTQYFGPGTRLTVL.

This clone was recorded once. The V gene is TRBV28, the J gene TRBJ1-5; TRBD1 matches 7 bases. Germline values: CDR1 MDHEN, CDR2 SYDVKM. This CDR3 is 13 amino acids long. After removal of 3 bases from V and 7 bases from J, the junction contained 3 bases not matched to a gene. DNA for the CDR3: TGTGCCAGCAGTTTGCAGGGGGGACAGCCCCAGCATTTT. It yields the protein CASSLQGGQPQHF.

The chain is built from TRBV28 and TRBJ2-1; D not resolved. Trimming took 3 bases from V and 2 from J, leaving 5 bases between them. Germline assignment: CDR1 MDHEN and CDR2 SYDVKM. The CDR3 runs to 13 residues. CDR3 protein: CASSFYPYNEQFF. The DNA of the CDR3 is TGTGCCAGCAGTTTTTACCCCTACAATGAGCAGTTCTTC.

V is TRBV10-3 and J is TRBJ2-1; 8 bases map to TRBD2. Germline V lookup: CDR1 ENHRY, CDR2 SYGVKD. After removal of 3 bases from V and 9 bases from J, the junction contained 16 bases not matched to a gene. This CDR3 has 17 residues. The chain's CDR3 is CAISDPTSAGRFSEQFF. The DNA for the CDR3 is TGTGCCATCAGTGACCCGACTAGCGCGGGACGATTCAGTGAGCAGTTCTTC.

The chain has TRBV7-9 and TRBJ2-7; TRBD1 agrees at 8 bases. This CDR3 spans 16 amino acids. V lost 5 bases to trimming and J lost 2 bases; unmatched junction nucleotides: 11. The germline V gene has CDR1 SEHNR and CDR2 FQNEAQ (reference sequence). The chain's CDR3 is CASSRPGQGATYEQYF. The CDR3, as DNA: TGTGCCAGCAGCCGACCAGGACAGGGCGCCACCTACGAGCAGTACTTC. Full variable domain (missing parts from reference TRBV7-9 and TRBJ2-7): DTGVSQNPRHKITKRGQNVTFRCDPISEHNRLYWYRQTLGQGPEFLTYFQNEAQLEKSRLLSDRFSAERPKGSFSTLEIQRTEQGDSAMYLCASSRPGQGATYEQYFGPGTRLTVT.

V is TRBV5-1 and J is TRBJ2-2; tentatively, D is TRBD2 (5 bases). Trimming shortened V by 3 bases and J by 8 bases, and 17 bases separated the two germline ends. CDR1 is SGHRS and CDR2 is YFSETQ in the germline V gene. The CDR3 is made up of 15 amino acids. The chain's CDR3 is CASSYQAVETGELFF. DNA for the CDR3: TGCGCCAGCAGCTACCAAGCGGTGGAGACGGGGGAGCTGTTTTTT.

The chain employs TRBV7-3 and TRBJ2-1; 10 bases align to TRBD1. This CDR3 contains 15 residues. V dropped 5 bases and J dropped 6; count of bases not matched to a gene: 7. CDR1 is SGHTA, CDR2 FQGTGA, per germline. The CDR3 sequence: CASSDRTGGTNEQFF. Written as DNA, the CDR3 is TGTGCCAGCAGCGACCGGACAGGGGGTACCAATGAGCAGTTCTTC.

The chain uses TRBV30 and TRBJ2-1, with 10 bases lining up with TRBD2. V lost 0 bases and J lost 16; bases outside the gene matches: 12. The CDR3 consists of 14 residues. Per germline, CDR1 GTSNPN and CDR2 SVGIG (reference sequence). The CDR3 is CAWSVQPSGSTRFF. Written as DNA, the CDR3 is TGTGCCTGGAGTGTACAACCTAGCGGGAGTACTCGTTTCTTC.

This clone was seen a single time. This chain links TRBV19 with TRBJ2-7; 9 bases align to TRBD1. CDR1 is LNHDA and CDR2 is SQIVND in the germline V gene (reference sequence). The J segment lost 7 bases and the V segment lost 3 bases, leaving 7 bases of the junction unmatched. This CDR3 is built from 14 residues. The CDR3, as DNA: TGTGCCAGTAGTATGGCACAGGGGGCGTCTGAGCAGTACTTC. Translating it yields CASSMAQGASEQYF.

The chain joins TRBV5-1 to TRBJ2-5; TRBD2 might be the D (5 bases). The CDR3 has 16 residues. The V end lost 4 bases, the J end lost 1 base, and 17 bases lay between the germline ends. Germline CDR1 SGHRS, CDR2 YFSETQ. In DNA form, the CDR3 reads TGCGCCAGCAGCCCCTCCCTAACTAGTCCCCAAGAGACCCAGTACTTC. Translation: CASSPSLTSPQETQYF.

V and J are TRBV9 and TRBJ2-7; 12 nucleotides agree with TRBD2. This CDR3 region has 16 residues. Looked up from germline, CDR1 is SGDLS and CDR2 is YYNGEE. V gave up 0 bases and J gave up 6 bases; unmatched junction bases: 7. CDR3 protein: CASSVGLAGVELEQYF. The DNA for the CDR3 is TGTGCCAGCAGCGTAGGACTAGCGGGAGTTGAACTCGAGCAGTACTTC.

The chain is built from TRBV27 and TRBJ2-3; 9 bases are a match to TRBD1. With V trimmed by 6 bases and J by 3 bases, 7 bases remained unmatched. The CDR3 extends over 15 amino acids. Germline V gene sequence: CDR1 MNHEY, CDR2 SMNVEV (reference sequence). The CDR3 loop reads CASRTGQGLTDTQYF. CDR3 sequence (DNA): TGTGCCAGCAGGACGGGACAGGGCTTAACAGATACGCAGTATTTT.